The 10 T cell receptor beta chains given below trace back to one sample, sequenced in a study of PD-1 blockade in classical Hodgkin lymphoma. Sequencing was performed with immunoSEQ multiplex PCR; in TCRdb, only in-frame clones are kept and a portion is missing. The sample contains 29,000 or so clones, around 71% of which appear only once. Each patient experienced a relapse that followed autologous stem cell transplantation, and brentuximab vedotin exposure varied. Sequenced material: peripheral blood mononuclear cells (PBMCs), taken before the second cycle of nivolumab. These receptors were collected from a human donor with classical Hodgkin lymphoma.

The CDR3 DNA is TGTGCCAGTACCCCGCGGCCTTACACCGGGGAGCTGTTTTTT. Translated: CASTPRPYTGELFF. The genes are TRBV19 and TRBJ2-2; D is ambiguous. The V gene's germline CDR1 is LNHDA and CDR2 SQIVND (reference sequence). This CDR3 is built from 14 residues. V lost 7 bases and J 3 bases, leaving 12 bases between the germline ends.

The sample holds a few counts of this clone. The CDR3 reads CSAGPYEQYF. In nucleotides, the CDR3 is TGCAGTGCTGGACCCTACGAGCAGTACTTC. This chain connects TRBV20-1 to TRBJ2-7; D remains ambiguous. This CDR3 spans 10 amino acids. CDR1 is DFQATT and CDR2 is SNEGSKA in the germline V gene (reference sequence). Between the trimmed V and J ends, which lost 5 bases and 2 bases, there was a span of 4 bases.

This clone turned up a few times. V and J are TRBV15 and TRBJ2-5; D gene ambiguous. CDR3 length: 14 amino acids. Germline values: CDR1 LNHNV, CDR2 YYDKDF (reference sequence). V gave up 5 bases and J gave up 2 bases, with 12 bases separating them. CDR3 nucleotides: TGTGCCACCAGCTCAGCAACCCTACAAGAGACCCAGTACTTC. Protein product: CATSSATLQETQYF.

In its sample, this clone was seen a few times. The chain recombines TRBV19 with TRBJ1-2; TRBD1 might be the D (6 bases). Per germline, CDR1 LNHDA and CDR2 SQIVND (reference sequence). V lost 6 bases and J lost 3, with 14 bases in between. The CDR3 covers 14 residues. The CDR3 sequence is CASSTTGEDYGYTF. For the CDR3, the DNA is TGTGCCAGTAGCACGACAGGAGAAGACTATGGCTACACCTTC.

This clone rates as medium-sized (0.01 to 0.1%). This chain uses TRBV5-6 with TRBJ2-7, with 8 bases lining up with TRBD1. The germline CDR1 and CDR2 sequences are SGHDT and YYEEEE. The ends lost 0 bases at V and 5 bases at J; junction bases unmatched: 7. This CDR3 spans 15 amino acids. DNA for the CDR3: TGTGCCAGCAGCTTGGACCTCAGGGGGCAGAACGAGCAGTACTTC. Amino acids: CASSLDLRGQNEQYF.

V usage is TRBV10-2 and J usage is TRBJ1-2; 7 bases agree with TRBD1. The CDR3 totals 16 residues. Germline loops: CDR1 WSHSY, CDR2 SAAADI. Trimming at V came to 5 bases and at J to 1 base, leaving 10 bases not matched to a gene. The CDR3 region is CASSSLGQTFNYGYTF. The CDR3 bases are TGCGCCAGCAGTTCGCTGGGACAGACATTTAACTATGGCTACACCTTC.

This clone has a handful of counts. This chain uses TRBV5-1 with TRBJ2-1; D is perhaps TRBD1 or TRBD2 (6 bases each). The germline CDR1 and CDR2 sequences are SGHRS and YFSETQ. The CDR3 extends over 14 amino acids. V was clipped by 3 bases and J by 7 bases, with 14 bases between them. The CDR3 sequence is CASSSGGQWNEQFF. The CDR3 DNA sequence: TGCGCCAGCAGCTCTGGGGGGCAATGGAATGAGCAGTTCTTC.

The chain combines TRBV29-1 with TRBJ1-1; D is unclear. CDR3 length: 9 residues. The V gene lost 2 bases and the J gene lost 5 bases, with 0 bases spanning the gap. Germline CDR1 SQVTM, CDR2 ANQGSEA. The CDR3 coding sequence is TGCAGCGTTGAAACTGAAGCTTTCTTT. This encodes CSVETEAFF.

This clone was picked up a small number of times. The rearrangement joins TRBV5-4 to TRBJ1-1, with a tentative D call TRBD1 (5 bases). Germline V CDR1 and CDR2: SGHNT, YYREEE (reference sequence). Deletions cut 4 bases from V and 3 bases from J, with 16 bases between. The CDR3 is 15 residues long. CDR3 in amino acids: CASSLLGGEDTEAFF. The CDR3 bases are TGTGCCAGCAGCCTCCTCGGGGGGGAGGACACTGAAGCTTTCTTT.

The rearrangement uses TRBV19 and TRBJ1-5; TRBD1 matches 7 bases. The germline gives CDR1 LNHDA, CDR2 SQIVND (reference sequence). Losses at the gene ends were 9 bases for V and 9 bases for J; bases not matched to a gene: 11. The CDR3 consists of 13 residues. The CDR3 region has the DNA TGTGCCAGAGAACAGGGGCCGCCCGTGCCCCAGCATTTT. As protein: CAREQGPPVPQHF.